Sequencing of this T cell receptor beta chain was carried out in a study of response to subunit inactivated influenza vaccine (dated by TCRdb to 2016 to 2019). With regard to the full study: Deep quantitative profiling of the T cell receptor repertoire was used in the study to follow responses to a trivalent subunit inactivated influenza vaccine.

This clonotype was seen more than once but under ten times. Which antigen it targets is not known. One base away there is no much larger clone; base qualities are not given. Trimming removed 0 bases from V and 6 bases from J; the gene matches leave 9 bases unexplained. Per the germline V gene, MGHRA is the CDR1 and YSYEKL is the CDR2. Including the terminal cysteine and phenylalanine, the CDR3 comprises 16 residues. Only the CDR3 DNA is retained, 48 bases long and in frame from the first base. The library was obtained by RT-PCR. For sequencing, an Illumina HiSeq 2500 was employed. Using fastp at Q25 and MiXCR, TCRdb reprocessed the public reads and kept productive beta chains. Each entry is one CDR3 protein sequence, shown with its most common DNA and genes. Here the sample has around 580,000 distinct CDR3 sequences; 14% occur a single time. Of the sample, around 10% is held by the ten largest clones.

Findings and caveats that apply to the study as a whole: According to the authors, only a limited number of new T cells may be recruited by each seasonal influenza vaccination.

Sequences were derived from PBMCs from blood, sampled about 12 days after vaccination. This sequence uses TRBV4-1 and TRBJ2-7; 9 bases in the junction line up with TRBD2. This receptor was taken from a man aged 50 to 59 who received an inactivated influenza vaccine. Donor details come from another sample of the same person, matched by shared clones. The CDR3 loop reads CASSQDLAGGRLEQYF. The nucleotides read TGCGCCAGCAGCCAAGATTTGGCGGGGGGGCGGCTCGAGCAGTACTTC.